Included here is one T cell receptor (beta chain) sequence, with context. Its matching antigen is unknown. This CDR3 has 14 residues. Germline V gene sequence: CDR1 GTSNPN, CDR2 SVGIG (reference sequence). Trimming left V 5 bases short and J 0 bases short, with 11 bases between. These data belong to a study of T cell clones after liver transplantation. Background on the study: Liver transplant recipients had immunosuppression withdrawal attempted within 2 years. Apart from a few HCV-positive recipients, transplants were for non-autoimmune, non-viral reasons. Subjects received no induction therapy and standard immunosuppression until randomization at 12-24 months post-transplant. Study results and caveats: A larger donor-reactive than third-party decline suggested partial antigen-specific deletion.

Clones were read by immunoSEQ multiplex PCR, and TCRdb kept only the in-frame ones, dropping some. This table holds about 20,000 clones, approximately 84% found once. This material consisted of CD8+ T cells from blood, taken approximately 54 months after liver transplant. This receptor was obtained from a human patient who received a liver transplant. Some of these T cells may belong to the graft donor. The V gene is TRBV30, the J gene TRBJ1-5; D call uncertain. The CDR3 nucleotides read TGTGCCTGGGCCCCCACGGATAGCAATCAGCCCCAGCATTTT. This sequence encodes CAWAPTDSNQPQHF.